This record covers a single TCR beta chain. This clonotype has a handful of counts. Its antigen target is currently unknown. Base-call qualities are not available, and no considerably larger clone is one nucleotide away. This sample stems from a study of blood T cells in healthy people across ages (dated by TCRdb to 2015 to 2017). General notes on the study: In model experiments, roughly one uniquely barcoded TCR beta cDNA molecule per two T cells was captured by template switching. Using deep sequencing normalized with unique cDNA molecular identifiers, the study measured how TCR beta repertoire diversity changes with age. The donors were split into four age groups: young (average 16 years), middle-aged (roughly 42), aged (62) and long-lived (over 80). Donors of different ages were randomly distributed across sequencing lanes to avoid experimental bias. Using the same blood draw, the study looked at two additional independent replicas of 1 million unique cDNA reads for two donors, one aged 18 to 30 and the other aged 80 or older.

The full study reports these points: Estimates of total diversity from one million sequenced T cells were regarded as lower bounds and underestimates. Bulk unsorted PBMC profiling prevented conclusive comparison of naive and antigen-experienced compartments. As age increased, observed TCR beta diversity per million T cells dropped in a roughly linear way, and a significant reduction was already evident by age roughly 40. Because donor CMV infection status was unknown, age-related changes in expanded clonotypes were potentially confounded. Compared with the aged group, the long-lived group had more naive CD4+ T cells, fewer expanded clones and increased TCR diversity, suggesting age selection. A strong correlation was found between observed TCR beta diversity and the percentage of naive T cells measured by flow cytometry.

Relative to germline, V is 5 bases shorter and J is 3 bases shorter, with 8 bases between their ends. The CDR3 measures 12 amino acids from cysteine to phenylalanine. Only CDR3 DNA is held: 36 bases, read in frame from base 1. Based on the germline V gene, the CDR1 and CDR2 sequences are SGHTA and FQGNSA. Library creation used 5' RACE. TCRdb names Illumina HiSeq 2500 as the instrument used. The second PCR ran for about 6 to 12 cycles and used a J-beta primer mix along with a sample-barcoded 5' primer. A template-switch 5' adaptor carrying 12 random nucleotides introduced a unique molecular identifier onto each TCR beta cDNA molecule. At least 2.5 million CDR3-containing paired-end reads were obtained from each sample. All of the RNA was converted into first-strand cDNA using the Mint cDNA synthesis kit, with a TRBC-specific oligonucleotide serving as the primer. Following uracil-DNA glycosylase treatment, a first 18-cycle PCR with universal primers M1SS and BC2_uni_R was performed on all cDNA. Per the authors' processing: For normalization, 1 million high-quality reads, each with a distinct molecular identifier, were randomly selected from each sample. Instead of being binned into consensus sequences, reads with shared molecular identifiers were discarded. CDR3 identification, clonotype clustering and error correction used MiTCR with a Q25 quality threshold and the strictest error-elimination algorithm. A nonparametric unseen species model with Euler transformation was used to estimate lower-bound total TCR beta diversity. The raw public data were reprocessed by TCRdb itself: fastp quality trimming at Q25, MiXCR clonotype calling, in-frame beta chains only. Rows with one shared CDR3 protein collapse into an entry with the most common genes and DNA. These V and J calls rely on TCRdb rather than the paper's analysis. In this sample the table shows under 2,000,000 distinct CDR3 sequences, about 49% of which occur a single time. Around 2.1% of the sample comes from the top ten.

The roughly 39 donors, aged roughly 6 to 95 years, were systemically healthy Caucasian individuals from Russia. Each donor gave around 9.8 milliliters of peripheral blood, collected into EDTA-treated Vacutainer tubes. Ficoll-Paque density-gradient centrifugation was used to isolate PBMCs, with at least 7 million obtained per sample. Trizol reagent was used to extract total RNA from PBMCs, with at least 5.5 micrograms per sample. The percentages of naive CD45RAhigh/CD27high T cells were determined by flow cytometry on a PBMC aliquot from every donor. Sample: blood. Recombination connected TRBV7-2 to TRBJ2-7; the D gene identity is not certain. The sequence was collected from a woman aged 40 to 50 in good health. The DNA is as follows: TGTGCCAGCAGCAGTCTACTCTACGAGCAGTACTTC. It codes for CASSSLLYEQYF.